One and the same sample provided the 10 T cell receptor beta chains below, sequenced in a study of Graves' ophthalmopathy and Graves' hyperthyroidism (dated 2018 in TCRdb). Instrument on record: Illumina HiSeq 2000. TCR beta CDR3 regions were amplified from RNA transcripts for repertoire sequencing. A first-round RT-PCR used HTBI primers with the Qiagen OneStep RT-PCR kit, followed by a second-round multiplex PCR, size selection and purification. The public reads were run again by TCRdb, first through fastp at Q25 and then through MiXCR, and only productive beta chains were kept. Every CDR3 protein is listed once, alongside the most common genes and DNA of its rows. This sample gives around 1,200,000 distinct CDR3 sequences in total; about two fifths of them show up just once. The top ten hold 11% of the sample. Source material: peripheral blood or thyroid tissue (not recorded which). All receptors derive from an adult man with Graves' hyperthyroidism.

The V and J genes are TRBV10-3 and TRBJ2-3; D remains unclear. The CDR3 has 14 amino acids. The germline gives CDR1 ENHRY, CDR2 SYGVKD. Trimming cost V 7 bases and J 6 bases, with 17 bases left between them. In DNA form, the CDR3 reads TGTGCCATCACCGCCCAAGTCGGTGATGATACGCAGTATTTT. It yields the protein CAITAQVGDDTQYF.

The DNA for the CDR3 is TGTGCCAGCAGCTTCCCGGTGGGGGGGCAGGGCCAATCACCCCTCCACTTT. Protein sequence: CASSFPVGGQGQSPLHF. This chain connects TRBV7-2 to TRBJ1-6; possibly TRBD1 for D (6 bases). V dropped 3 bases and J dropped 10 bases, with 22 bases sitting between them. Germline V gene data show CDR1 as SGHTA and CDR2 as FQGNSA. The CDR3 is made up of 17 amino acids.

At least ten counts were recorded for this clonotype. The chain recombines TRBV20-1 with TRBJ1-2, with D unclear. This CDR3 contains 11 residues. V was shortened by 4 bases and J by 8 bases, with 11 bases between the two germline ends. Per the germline V gene, CDR1 is DFQATT and CDR2 is SNEGSKA (reference sequence). The CDR3 sequence is CSAIRREGYTF. As DNA, the CDR3 is TGCAGTGCTATTCGGCGGGAAGGCTACACCTTC.

This chain connects TRBV5-6 to TRBJ2-7; D is perhaps TRBD1 or TRBD2 (5 bases each). Trimming shortened V by 0 bases and J by 2 bases, and 15 bases separated the two germline ends. CDR1 is SGHDT and CDR2 is YYEEEE in the germline V gene. The CDR3 sequence is 16 residues long. The CDR3 nucleotides are TGTGCCAGCAGCTTGGTGGTGGGGGTTTTAACCTACGAGCAGTACTTC. It specifies CASSLVVGVLTYEQYF.

V usage is TRBV10-3 and J usage is TRBJ2-2, with a possible D match to TRBD2 (5 bases). This CDR3 region has 15 residues. Germline V CDR1 and CDR2: ENHRY, SYGVKD. The V end lost 4 bases, the J end lost 4 bases, and 13 bases lay between the germline ends. This chain's CDR3 is CAISGGFRGTGELFF. In DNA, the CDR3 is TGTGCCATCAGTGGAGGGTTTCGAGGCACCGGGGAGCTGTTTTTT.

This sequence joins TRBV15 and TRBJ2-2, with 10 bases identical to TRBD2. Germline CDR1 and CDR2: LNHNV and YYDKDF (reference sequence). The trim removed 0 bases at V and 6 bases at J, leaving 10 bases unmatched. The CDR3 extends over 18 amino acids. CDR3 residues: CATSRDGAAGGPAGELFF. The CDR3 region has the DNA TGTGCCACCAGCAGAGATGGGGCAGCGGGAGGGCCGGCCGGGGAGCTGTTTTTT.

This clonotype showed up just a few times. The gene calls are TRBV10-3 and TRBJ2-7; TRBD1 might be the D (6 bases). The CDR3 covers 13 residues. V was trimmed by 10 bases and J by 5 bases, leaving 18 bases between them. Germline values: CDR1 ENHRY, CDR2 SYGVKD. This CDR3 is CASTGTISHEQYF. CDR3 sequence (DNA): TGTGCCAGCACCGGGACAATTTCCCACGAGCAGTACTTC.

This clonotype was seen ten or more times. CDR3 in amino acids: CASSLAPLQGRSTDYGYTF. The CDR3 DNA is TGTGCCAGCAGCTTAGCGCCGTTGCAGGGGCGCTCGACGGACTATGGCTACACCTTC. The V call is TRBV7-6, the J call TRBJ1-2; D is perhaps TRBD1 (6 bases). The CDR3 loop spans 19 amino acids. V was clipped by 0 bases and J by 3 bases, with 23 bases between them. Germline V CDR1 and CDR2: SGHVS, FNYEAQ.

This chain joins TRBV7-7 and TRBJ2-3; TRBD2 is a possible D gene (5 bases). From germline, CDR1 is SSHAT and CDR2 FNYEAQ (reference sequence). This CDR3 is 11 amino acids long. V lost 5 bases, J lost 12 bases, and 12 bases lay in between. This CDR3 is CASSPGRRQYF. CDR3 DNA: TGTGCCAGCAGCCCGGGAAGGCGTCAGTATTTT. Using reference TRBV7-7 and TRBJ2-3 for the parts outside the CDR3, the full variable domain is GAGVSQSPRYKVTKRGQDVTLRCDPISSHATLYWYQQALGQGPEFLTYFNYEAQPDKSGLPSDRFSAERPEGSISTLTIQRTEQRDSAMYRCASSPGRRQYFGPGTRLTVL.

This clonotype has a count of ten or more. V usage is TRBV24-1 and J usage is TRBJ2-5; 7 bases fit TRBD1. Germline V gives CDR1 KGHDR, CDR2 SFDVKD. The CDR3 consists of 14 residues. Germline trimming cut 7 bases from V and 2 bases from J; bases unmatched to any gene: 6. The CDR3 sequence: CATSGRGSQETQYF. The CDR3 coding sequence is TGTGCCACCAGCGGCAGGGGGTCGCAAGAGACCCAGTACTTC.